This T cell receptor (beta chain) was identified during a study of cytotoxic CD8 clonotypes in ibrutinib-treated CLL. For the study at large: It was after a median roughly 13 months of treatment, range 6 to 36, that response samples were taken.

About this clone: The antigen is not known.

Assay used: immunoSEQ multiplex PCR; TCRdb lists only in-frame clones, some missing. The sample holds tens of thousands of clones; approximately 52% are singletons and the top ten take about 20%. The V gene's germline CDR1 is LNHDA and CDR2 SQIVND (reference sequence). The CDR3 extends over 13 amino acids. V was pared by 3 bases and J by 7 bases, with 12 bases between. Study findings and constraints: The clonality rise at ibrutinib response reflected private clonotype expansion.

From cryopreserved PBMCs came 2 to 2.5 micrograms of genomic DNA used for TCR beta libraries. The chain joins TRBV19 to TRBJ2-5, with D perhaps matching TRBD1 (5 bases). The TCR comes from a human donor with chronic lymphocytic leukemia. Sequencing used PBMCs, obtained after 24 months of ibrutinib treatment. The CDR3 loop is CASSIQGMGTQYF. For the CDR3, the DNA is TGTGCCAGTAGTATCCAGGGTATGGGGACCCAGTACTTC.